One and the same sample provided the 19 T cell receptor beta chains below, sequenced in a study of blood T cell repertoires in COVID-19 (dated by TCRdb to about 2020). The library was prepared using the immunoSEQ multiplex PCR assay. TCRdb took this table from immuneACCESS and kept in-frame rearrangements with V and J called. Such tables lack part of the clones; where checked against another copy, unresolved V genes explain under half of the gap, and the rest is unexplained. Recorded for this sample are 200,000 or so clones; about 90% of them occurred a single time. Approximately 2.5% of the sample lies in the top ten. The sequencing input was peripheral blood. Receptor source: a man under 40 with COVID-19, enrolled during active disease.

J is TRBJ1-5 and V is TRBV19; 7 bases are shared with TRBD1. The CDR3 consists of 15 residues. Germline V gene lookup returns CDR1 LNHDA and CDR2 SQIVND (reference sequence). With 3 bases clipped from V and 7 bases from J, the junction kept 9 bases outside the gene matches. The CDR3 loop is CASSIPEGAWQPQHF. Written as DNA, the CDR3 is TGTGCCAGTAGTATCCCGGAGGGGGCATGGCAGCCCCAGCATTTT.

The chain employs TRBV5-4 and TRBJ1-4; D possibly corresponds to TRBD1 (5 bases). The germline CDR1 and CDR2 sequences are SGHNT and YYREEE (reference sequence). The CDR3 spans 14 residues. V was cut by 2 bases and J by 8 bases, with 13 bases left in between. CDR3 sequence: CASSFNQGKEKLFF. The CDR3 nucleotides read TGTGCCAGCAGCTTTAACCAGGGTAAAGAAAAACTGTTTTTT.

The gene calls are TRBV27 and TRBJ2-7; TRBD1 matches 7 bases. The germline V gene has CDR1 MNHEY and CDR2 SMNVEV (reference sequence). The CDR3 sequence is 14 residues long. V shed 5 bases and J 4 bases; nucleotides not matched to a gene: 8. As DNA, the CDR3 is TGTGCCAGCAGTGCGACAGGGATGGGATACGAGCAGTACTTC. This sequence encodes CASSATGMGYEQYF.

For the CDR3, the DNA is TGTGCCAGCAGCTTAGGAATACAGCCAGGGACCCAGTACTTC. Translating it yields CASSLGIQPGTQYF. This chain links TRBV7-2 with TRBJ2-5; no definite D call. CDR1 SGHTA and CDR2 FQGNSA come from the germline V gene. CDR3 length: 14 amino acids. The ends were cut back, 1 base at V and 7 bases at J, with 13 bases in the middle.

The chain uses TRBV7-2 and TRBJ1-1, with TRBD1 identical over 9 bases. V was pared by 4 bases and J by 7 bases, with 7 bases of the junction left unmatched. Germline loops: CDR1 SGHTA, CDR2 FQGNSA. The CDR3 is made up of 14 amino acids. The CDR3 protein is CASSSDRGPLEAFF. CDR3 nucleotides: TGTGCCAGCAGCTCGGACAGGGGCCCCCTTGAAGCTTTCTTT.

This clone appeared once. The CDR3 nucleotides read TGCGCCAGCAGCGGCGACAGGGGGCGAGAGGGCACTGAAGCTTTCTTT. Protein product: CASSGDRGREGTEAFF. The V gene is TRBV5-1, the J gene TRBJ1-1, with 10 bases that match TRBD1. The J segment lost 4 bases and the V segment lost 4 bases, leaving 10 bases of the junction unmatched. This CDR3 has 16 amino acids. Germline V lookup: CDR1 SGHRS, CDR2 YFSETQ. The full variable domain, in which reference TRBV5-1 and TRBJ1-1 provide the parts outside the CDR3, is KAGVTQTPRYLIKTRGQQVTLSCSPISGHRSVSWYQQTPGQGLQFLFEYFSETQRNKGNFPGRFSGRQFSNSRSEMNVSTLELGDSALYLCASSGDRGREGTEAFFGQGTRLTVV.

The chain couples TRBV7-2 to TRBJ1-4, with D maybe TRBD1 (5 bases). Germline V CDR1 and CDR2: SGHTA, FQGNSA. With 7 bases removed from V and 8 bases from J, the gap between germline ends came to 23 bases. The CDR3 has 16 residues. This chain's CDR3 is CASTPRTGLSSEKLFF. The CDR3 DNA sequence: TGTGCCAGCACCCCTCGTACAGGTCTCTCATCGGAAAAACTGTTTTTT.

J is TRBJ2-1 and V is TRBV3-1 (or the pseudogene TRBV3-2); tentatively, D is TRBD1 (5 bases). V gave up 4 bases and J gave up 6 bases, with 19 bases separating them. The CDR3 is 16 residues long. Germline-derived CDR1 and CDR2 are LGHDT and YNNKEL (reference sequence). The CDR3 sequence is CASSPPGAWRSNEQFF. CDR3 nucleotides: TGTGCCAGCAGCCCCCCTGGGGCATGGCGATCCAATGAGCAGTTCTTC.

The chain recombines TRBV5-4 with TRBJ2-7; 8 bases are a match to TRBD1. Germline V gives CDR1 SGHNT, CDR2 YYREEE (reference sequence). V lost 0 bases, J lost 0 bases, and 5 bases stayed unmatched. The CDR3 contains 16 residues. The CDR3 coding sequence is TGTGCCAGCAGCTTGGTAGGACAGGGTTACTCCTACGAGCAGTACTTC. Translated: CASSLVGQGYSYEQYF.

The V call is TRBV7-7, the J call TRBJ2-1; TRBD1 matches at 8 bases. The CDR3 covers 15 residues. Per germline, CDR1 SSHAT and CDR2 FNYEAQ (reference sequence). V lost 5 bases, J lost 6 bases, and 9 bases stayed unmatched. CDR3 DNA sequence: TGTGCCAGCAGCCTTCGACAGGGGCTAGCCAATGAGCAGTTCTTC. Its protein is CASSLRQGLANEQFF.

The chain links TRBV27 to TRBJ2-7; TRBD1 might be the D (7 bases). Germline CDR1 MNHEY, CDR2 SMNVEV (reference sequence). The ends were cut back, 5 bases at V and 5 bases at J, with 16 bases in the middle. The CDR3 has 14 amino acids. The CDR3 sequence: CASSPGQGGNEQYF. In DNA form, the CDR3 reads TGTGCCAGCAGTCCCGGCCAGGGGGGCAACGAGCAGTACTTC.

This rearrangement joins TRBV18 to TRBJ2-2; TRBD2 might be the D (6 bases). V was pared by 1 base and J by 7 bases, with 16 bases between. The CDR3 has 16 amino acids. The germline V gene has CDR1 KGHSH and CDR2 LQKENI. For the CDR3, the DNA is TGTGCCAGCTCACCACTTCTGGGCGCGGGGATCGGGGAGCTGTTTTTT. Protein product: CASSPLLGAGIGELFF.

The chain uses TRBV28 and TRBJ2-5, with TRBD2 matching over 8 bases. This CDR3 comprises 17 residues. V was clipped by 1 base and J by 5 bases; unmatched bases: 12. Germline V lookup: CDR1 MDHEN, CDR2 SYDVKM. The CDR3 here is CASSLYSTGGPRETQYF. The CDR3 DNA sequence: TGTGCCAGCAGTTTATATTCGACGGGAGGGCCCCGGGAGACCCAGTACTTC.

The chain couples TRBV5-6 to TRBJ1-4; TRBD1 aligns across 7 bases. The CDR3 runs to 14 residues. Per the germline V gene, CDR1 is SGHDT and CDR2 is YYEEEE. J was trimmed by 6 bases and V by 0 bases; bases with no gene match: 2. The CDR3 spells CASSLGGGDEKLFF. Written as DNA, the CDR3 is TGTGCCAGCAGCTTGGGAGGGGGCGATGAAAAACTGTTTTTT.

V usage is TRBV7-8 and J usage is TRBJ2-2, with 8 nucleotides matching TRBD2. CDR1 and CDR2 from the germline V gene are SGHVS and FQNEAQ. J lost 5 bases, V lost 1 base, and 3 bases had no gene match. The CDR3 is 15 residues long. CDR3 sequence: CASSLVGGGTGELFF. CDR3 nucleotide sequence: TGTGCCAGCAGCTTAGTTGGCGGGGGGACCGGGGAGCTGTTTTTT.

There are a few counts of this clone. Other DNA sequences in this specimen translate into the identical CDR3. CDR3 loop: CASSLLAGGSYEQYF. Here the CDR3 DNA reads TGTGCCAGCAGTCTACTAGCGGGAGGCTCGTACGAGCAGTACTTC. The chain is built from TRBV28 and TRBJ2-7, with 12 bases that match TRBD2. The CDR3 covers 15 residues. The junction had 6 bases not matched to a gene; V was cut back by 5 bases and J by 4 bases. Germline CDR1 and CDR2: MDHEN and SYDVKM.

This clone was found once. The chain uses TRBV5-6 and TRBJ1-2, with a possible D match to TRBD1 (6 bases). Trimming took off 4 bases at V and 13 bases at J, with 23 bases between the two ends. Per germline, CDR1 SGHDT and CDR2 YYEEEE. The CDR3 sequence is 14 residues long. The CDR3, as DNA: TGTGCCAGCAGCCCGCTGACAGGCCAGGAAACGTTCACCTTC. As protein: CASSPLTGQETFTF.

This chain uses TRBV28 with TRBJ2-2; 8 bases are shared with TRBD1. V was pared by 2 bases and J by 6 bases, with 5 bases of the junction left unmatched. The CDR3 has 15 amino acids. From germline, CDR1 is MDHEN and CDR2 SYDVKM. DNA of the CDR3: TGTGCCAGCAGTTTAGAGGACAGGGTCTCCGGGGAGCTGTTTTTT. This translates into CASSLEDRVSGELFF.

The chain uses TRBV19 and TRBJ2-7, with 9 bases aligning to TRBD1. V shed 6 bases and J 4 bases; nucleotides not matched to a gene: 10. The germline V gene has CDR1 LNHDA and CDR2 SQIVND (reference sequence). The length of the CDR3 is 15 residues. The CDR3 reads CASRTGTGIAYEQYF. The CDR3 nucleotides read TGTGCCAGTAGGACGGGGACAGGGATCGCGTACGAGCAGTACTTC. Full variable domain (outside the CDR3, taken from reference TRBV19 and TRBJ2-7): DGGITQSPKYLFRKEGQNVTLSCEQNLNHDAMYWYRQDPGQGLRLIYYSQIVNDFQKGDIAEGYSVSREKKESFPLTVTSAQKNPTAFYLCASRTGTGIAYEQYFGPGTRLTVT.